In this sample, the clone carrying this T cell receptor beta chain turned up a few times. What it binds is unknown. TCRdb independently ran MiXCR on the 5' RACE reads; one entry per CDR3 protein. This sample has roughly 720,000 distinct CDR3 sequences, with 15% to 20% found just once. This record belongs to a study of identical twins. Study results and limitations: In cord blood, abundant beta clonotypes had fewer insertions; memory showed no trend.

Per germline, CDR1 SQVTM and CDR2 ANQGSEA. The V gene lost 1 base and the J gene lost 2 bases, with 7 bases spanning the gap. The CDR3 covers 13 residues. These sequences were also reported in another study, on T cells expressing NK-cell markers.

The chain joins TRBV29-1 to TRBJ2-3; D gene ambiguous. The sequence derives from a woman between 18 and 29 years old in good health. Specimen: PBMCs. The CDR3 spells CSVEGGYTDTQYF. CDR3 coding DNA: TGCAGCGTTGAAGGCGGATACACAGATACGCAGTATTTT.